Following are 12 T cell receptor beta chains from one sample sequenced in a study of blood T cell repertoires in COVID-19. TCRdb's table, derived via immunoSEQ multiplex PCR, lists solely in-frame clones and lacks some. The sample holds 200,000 or so clones; around 81% are singletons and the top ten take 7.5%. Sequencing was done on a sample of PBMCs or T cells enriched from blood (not recorded which). Every receptor here comes from a man aged 40-49 years who had recovered from COVID-19.

The rearrangement joins TRBV27 to TRBJ2-7, with 9 bases matching TRBD2. This CDR3 comprises 16 residues. V lost 4 bases, J lost 4 bases, and 11 bases stayed unmatched. The germline V gene encodes CDR1 MNHEY and CDR2 SMNVEV (reference sequence). The chain's CDR3 is CASSSRAGTSTYEQYF. DNA of the CDR3: TGTGCCAGCAGTTCGAGGGCCGGGACTAGCACTTACGAGCAGTACTTC.

Only one count was recorded for this clone. J is TRBJ1-6 and V is TRBV18; 7 bases agree with TRBD1. V lost 2 bases, J lost 7 bases, and 11 bases stayed unmatched. Germline loops: CDR1 KGHSH, CDR2 LQKENI. The CDR3 extends over 17 amino acids. CDR3 DNA: TGTGCCAGCTCACCAGCCCGTCTCCAGGACAGGAATTCACCCCTCCACTTT. Residues: CASSPARLQDRNSPLHF.

This sequence joins TRBV3-1 (or the pseudogene TRBV3-2) and TRBJ2-5; TRBD1 is a possible D gene (7 bases). Trimming stripped 4 bases from V and 4 bases from J, with 16 bases between. In germline, CDR1 is LGHDT, CDR2 YNNKEL (reference sequence). CDR3 size: 15 residues. The chain's CDR3 is CASSRGTVEGETQYF. The CDR3 DNA sequence: TGTGCCAGCAGCCGCGGGACAGTTGAAGGAGAGACCCAGTACTTC.

This chain uses TRBV6-2 or TRBV6-3 with TRBJ2-5; 13 bases are a match to TRBD2. CDR3 length: 19 amino acids. Germline CDR1 is MNHEY and CDR2 is SVGEGT. With V trimmed by 2 bases and J by 5 bases, 14 bases remained unmatched. The CDR3 nucleotides read TGTGCCAGCAGTTACCAACAGGGACTAGCGGGGCAACTGGTGGAGACCCAGTACTTC. As protein: CASSYQQGLAGQLVETQYF.

The genes are TRBV5-1 and TRBJ1-2; 10 bases agree with TRBD1. V was clipped by 0 bases and J by 4 bases; unmatched bases: 3. The germline CDR1 and CDR2 sequences are SGHRS and YFSETQ. The CDR3 extends over 15 amino acids. CDR3 DNA: TGCGCCAGCAGCTTGGGACAGGGGGCCGGCTATGGCTACACCTTC. Protein: CASSLGQGAGYGYTF.

The rearrangement joins TRBV29-1 to TRBJ1-1; TRBD1 agrees at 8 bases. This CDR3 is built from 14 residues. Germline assignment: CDR1 SQVTM and CDR2 ANQGSEA. J gave up 1 base and V 7 bases, and 8 bases lay outside the gene matches. Here the CDR3 reads CSADYRGKNTEAFF. In DNA, the CDR3 is TGCAGCGCAGACTACAGGGGGAAGAACACTGAAGCTTTCTTT.

This chain uses TRBV5-1 with TRBJ1-2; a weak D match, TRBD1 (5 bases). Looked up from germline, CDR1 is SGHRS and CDR2 is YFSETQ. CDR3 size: 13 residues. With 9 bases removed from V and 6 bases from J, the gap between germline ends came to 18 bases. The CDR3, as DNA: TGCGCCACTAACAGGCTTCTAACTGATGGCTACACCTTC. It yields the protein CATNRLLTDGYTF.

The chain is built from TRBV13 and TRBJ2-7; TRBD1 agrees at 9 bases. Trimming at V came to 0 bases and at J to 4 bases, leaving 1 base not matched to a gene. The CDR3 is 14 residues long. In germline, CDR1 is PRHDT, CDR2 FYEKMQ (reference sequence). DNA of the CDR3: TGTGCCAGCAGCTTAGGGGGACAGGGTTACGAGCAGTACTTC. Residues: CASSLGGQGYEQYF.

The chain carries TRBV24-1 and TRBJ2-3; TRBD1 aligns across 11 bases. The germline V gene has CDR1 KGHDR and CDR2 SFDVKD. V trimming: 5 bases; J trimming: 8 bases; junction bases outside the gene matches: 5. This CDR3 comprises 14 residues. CDR3 amino acids: CATSAMDRGPTQYF. In DNA, the CDR3 is TGTGCCACCAGTGCTATGGACAGGGGGCCTACGCAGTATTTT.

The V call is TRBV5-4, the J call TRBJ2-7, with D tentatively TRBD1 (6 bases). V was cut by 0 bases and J by 6 bases, with 13 bases left in between. Germline loops: CDR1 SGHNT, CDR2 YYREEE (reference sequence). The CDR3 sequence is 14 residues long. CDR3 protein: CASSLAGGQLEQYF. CDR3 nucleotide sequence: TGTGCCAGCAGCTTGGCCGGCGGACAGCTCGAGCAGTACTTC.

The chain employs TRBV7-2 and TRBJ1-5; weak D call: TRBD1 (6 bases). Trimming took off 5 bases at V and 1 base at J, with 12 bases between the two ends. The length of the CDR3 is 15 residues. CDR1 is SGHTA and CDR2 is FQGNSA in the germline V gene. This CDR3 is CASSVSGQSNQPQHF. The CDR3 DNA is TGTGCCAGCAGCGTCTCGGGACAAAGCAATCAGCCCCAGCATTTT.

The chain links TRBV5-6 to TRBJ2-1; 8 positions match TRBD2. This CDR3 is built from 13 residues. From germline, CDR1 is SGHDT and CDR2 YYEEEE. After removal of 4 bases from V and 9 bases from J, the junction contained 6 bases not matched to a gene. In DNA, the CDR3 is TGTGCCAGCAGCCCGGGACTAGTCGGTGAGCAGTTCTTC. It translates to CASSPGLVGEQFF.